Sequencing of this T cell receptor beta chain was carried out in a study of T-cell memory formation after mild COVID-19. Turning to the study itself: TCR clusters were largely donor specific.

This clonotype was seen more than once but under ten times. Using its own MiXCR run on the 5' RACE reads, TCRdb lists one record per CDR3 protein. This sample carries some 450,000 distinct CDR3 sequences, about a sixth of them seen once, and the ten largest clones take roughly 21%. The specimen sequenced was PBMCs or a T cell subset sorted from them (not recorded which). The receptor comes from a man younger than 35 who had mild COVID-19 (a few samples of this study predate the infection). Cell type and time point are not known.

The CDR3 loop is CASSPGQGDAYGYTF. CDR3 DNA sequence: TGTGCCAGCAGCCCCGGACAGGGTGACGCCTATGGCTACACCTTC. V gene TRBV7-2 combines with J gene TRBJ1-2; 8 bases fit TRBD1. The germline CDR1 and CDR2 sequences are SGHTA and FQGNSA. With 5 bases clipped from V and 4 bases from J, the junction kept 9 bases outside the gene matches. This CDR3 has 15 residues.